One sample yielded the 2 T cell receptor beta chains listed below, sequenced in a study of radiation and T cells in renal cell carcinoma. Time point noted: baseline pretreatment blood. Specified treatment: 15 Gy SBRT to primary tumor, nephrectomy 4 weeks later. TCRdb keeps only in-frame clones here, not all; method: immunoSEQ multiplex PCR. The sample comprises approximately 140,000 clones, over 65% of which are singletons, and 20% to 25% rests with the top ten. The sample was blood, taken from a patient whose treatment included radiotherapy and nephrectomy. Receptor source: a woman aged 50 to 65 with renal cell carcinoma.

The gene calls are TRBV7-9 and TRBJ2-4; tentatively, D is TRBD1 (5 bases). Germline V CDR1 and CDR2: SEHNR, FQNEAQ (reference sequence). The CDR3 is made up of 17 amino acids. Trimming removed 5 bases from V and 1 base from J, with 18 bases in between. The CDR3: CASSPDSLWVAKNIQYF. CDR3 nucleotide sequence: TGTGCCAGCAGCCCTGACAGCCTGTGGGTTGCCAAAAACATTCAGTACTTC.

The V gene is TRBV5-1, the J gene TRBJ2-5, with D perhaps matching TRBD2 (6 bases). This CDR3 contains 14 residues. Germline CDR1 and CDR2: SGHRS and YFSETQ. V lost 4 bases to trimming and J lost 2 bases, with 12 bases between them. CDR3 in DNA: TGCGCCAGCAGCCGATCTAGCGAACAAGAGACCCAGTACTTC. Its protein is CASSRSSEQETQYF.